This T cell receptor beta chain was profiled in a study of blood T cell repertoires in COVID-19. On the study more broadly: Acute-phase and convalescent COVID-19 samples originated in the United States, Italy and Spain. PBMCs, B-cell-depleted T cells, or T cells were the source of the cDNA or gDNA that made up the material.

This CDR3 contains 12 residues. V lost 4 bases and J 4 bases, leaving 6 bases between the germline ends. Germline V CDR1 and CDR2: LNHDA, SQIVND (reference sequence). Methods used by the authors: Quantification of nucleated cells was approximated via reference gene primer amplification. Generated by immunoSEQ multiplex PCR, the TCRdb table keeps only in-frame clones and is missing some. The DNA gave D and trimming, while V, J and clone size come from that table. The repertoire consists of 150,000 or so clones, with around 82% occurring once and the leading ten covering 44%. Sequencing was done on a sample of peripheral blood. This chain links TRBV19 with TRBJ2-3; no firm D call. This receptor was identified in a human donor in a cohort sampled during active COVID-19. The CDR3: CASSSIADTQYF. The CDR3 DNA reads as TGTGCCAGTAGTAGTATCGCAGATACGCAGTATTTT.